Below are 22 T cell receptor beta chains sequenced from a single sample in a study of shared clonotypes between healthy human individuals. Only in-frame clones appear in the TCRdb table, and some are missing; sequencing was by immunoSEQ multiplex PCR. The sample yields 200,000 to 250,000 clones, under 80% seen once. Source material: memory CD4+ T cells sorted from blood. Indicated subset: CD45RA-negative fraction. The receptors come from a man in his thirties or forties in good health.

This chain links TRBV21-1 with TRBJ1-4. TRBV21-1 is a known pseudogene. The CDR3 has 17 amino acids. The CDR3 sequence is CASSIGGASATNEKLFF. CDR3 nucleotide sequence: TGTGCCAGCAGCATCGGGGGGGCATCTGCAACTAATGAAAAACTGTTTTTT.

Of note for this clone: At one of its ends the junction is not consistent with the germline gene, which may arise from a read error. The chain couples TRBV18 to TRBJ2-3; D gene ambiguous. Looked up from germline, CDR1 is KGHSH and CDR2 is LQKENI. This CDR3 comprises 16 residues. DNA for the CDR3: TGTGCCAGCTCCCCACCGGCCAATATACAAACAGATACGCAGTATTTT. Translating gives CASSPPANIQTDTQYF.

The chain couples TRBV5-1 to TRBJ2-1; no definite D call. Germline CDR1 is SGHRS and CDR2 is YFSETQ. The CDR3 runs to 15 residues. Deletions cut 2 bases from V and 3 bases from J, with 12 bases between. The CDR3 DNA reads TGCGCCAGCAGCTTCCTATCGAGCTTCTACAATGAGCAGTTCTTC. Its protein product is CASSFLSSFYNEQFF.

This sequence joins TRBV5-3 and TRBJ2-7; D is undetermined. TRBV5-3 counts as an open reading frame of uncertain function. V shed 4 bases and J shed 2 bases, with 22 bases lying between them. The CDR3 loop spans 17 amino acids. The CDR3 coding sequence is TGTGCCAGAAGCCCAACAGAAGGCCAAATCAGGACCTACGAGCAGTACTTC. This translates into CARSPTEGQIRTYEQYF.

Remarks on this clone: An end of the junction differs from the germline gene, which may be a read error. The V gene is TRBV7-7, the J gene TRBJ2-5, with D hard to call. Germline V CDR1 and CDR2: SSHAT, FNYEAQ (reference sequence). This CDR3 has 15 amino acids. CDR3 coding DNA: TGTGCTAGCAGCTTTTCGTCCCAGAGGTTAGAGACCCAGTACTTC. Protein: CASSFSSQRLETQYF.

This clone has only a few counts. This chain uses TRBV18 with TRBJ2-2; a weak D match, TRBD2 (6 bases). The germline CDR1 and CDR2 sequences are KGHSH and LQKENI. The germline V and J ends were trimmed by 3 bases and 6 bases, with 17 bases remaining between them. CDR3 length: 16 residues. Here the CDR3 reads CASSPEGIPEAGELFF. CDR3 sequence (DNA): TGTGCCAGCTCACCGGAGGGGATACCCGAGGCCGGGGAGCTGTTTTTT.

This sequence joins TRBV10-2 and TRBJ1-1, with TRBD1 as a possible D gene (6 bases). The CDR3 totals 14 residues. Germline-derived CDR1 and CDR2 are WSHSY and SAAADI. Trimming pared 4 bases from V and 4 bases from J, leaving 13 bases between. Written as DNA, the CDR3 is TGCGCCAGCAGTGGGGGGGCGAGGGCCACTGAAGCTTTCTTT. Protein product: CASSGGARATEAFF.

This clone came up once. The chain combines TRBV21-1 with TRBJ2-7; the table gives TRBD1 as D, unverified against the DNA. TRBV21-1 corresponds to a pseudogene. The CDR3 is 14 residues long. The CDR3 sequence: CAGPFATALYEQYF. In DNA, the CDR3 is TGTGCCGGCCCATTTGCGACAGCTCTCTACGAGCAGTACTTC.

This clone was seen ten or more times. The CDR3, as DNA: TGTGCCAGCAGCCTTGACCAGGGGGGCCAAGAGACCCAGTACTTC. The encoded protein is CASSLDQGGQETQYF. The chain recombines TRBV7-2 with TRBJ2-5; D is possibly TRBD1 (7 bases). The CDR3 spans 15 residues. Trimming stripped 5 bases from V and 1 base from J, with 14 bases between. Looked up from germline, CDR1 is SGHTA and CDR2 is FQGNSA.

The CDR3 region has the DNA TGCGCCAGCAGCTCTAGATTCACGGACACTGAAGCTTTCTTT. This sequence encodes CASSSRFTDTEAFF. The rearrangement joins TRBV5-1 to TRBJ1-1; D gene ambiguous. Germline V gene lookup returns CDR1 SGHRS and CDR2 YFSETQ. Trimming shortened V by 3 bases and J by 3 bases, and 12 bases separated the two germline ends. The CDR3 is 14 amino acids.

The rearrangement links TRBV2 to TRBJ2-4; the match to TRBD2 covers 10 bases. J lost 11 bases, V lost 5 bases, and 15 bases had no gene match. CDR3 length equals 16 residues. Germline V CDR1 and CDR2: SNHLY, FYNNEI. This CDR3 is CASSLTSGRALGFQYF. Here the CDR3 DNA reads TGTGCCAGCAGTTTGACCAGCGGGAGGGCCTTAGGGTTTCAGTACTTC.

V gene TRBV30 combines with J gene TRBJ2-7, with TRBD2 as a possible D gene (5 bases). V was shortened by 0 bases and J by 6 bases, with 12 bases between the two germline ends. Germline V gene sequence: CDR1 GTSNPN, CDR2 SVGIG (reference sequence). There are 13 residues in the CDR3. The CDR3 DNA reads TGTGCCTGGAGTGTGTCCTCGGGGAGCGAGCAGTACTTC. Translating it yields CAWSVSSGSEQYF.

The chain couples TRBV21-1 to TRBJ2-1; no check of the table's D call, TRBD1, against the DNA was made. TRBV21-1 is described as a pseudogene. The CDR3 is made up of 12 amino acids. The CDR3 DNA reads as TGTGCCAGTATGGACAGGCACAATGAGCAGTTCTTC. Translated, it gives CASMDRHNEQFF.

Regarding this clone: A junction end diverges from the germline sequence, so it may reflect a read error. This rearrangement joins TRBV7-7 to TRBJ2-5; D may be TRBD1 (6 bases). Germline CDR1 reads SSHAT; CDR2 reads FNYEAQ (reference sequence). This CDR3 spans 15 amino acids. The CDR3 loop is CASSSGQIGEETQYF. As DNA, the CDR3 is TGTGCTAGCAGCTCCGGACAGATTGGGGAAGAGACCCAGTACTTC.

This clone was detected a few times. The chain has TRBV6-6 and TRBJ2-1; D not certain. CDR3 length equals 14 residues. Trimming removed 8 bases from V and 1 base from J, with 12 bases in between. CDR1 MNHNY and CDR2 SVGAGI come from the germline V gene (reference sequence). This chain's CDR3 is CASASDRSYNEQFF. The CDR3 DNA follows: TGTGCCAGCGCTTCGGACCGTTCCTACAATGAGCAGTTCTTC.

The chain links TRBV27 to TRBJ1-2; 8 bases fit TRBD1. The V and J ends lost 5 bases and 7 bases, in that order; junction bases with no gene match: 12. The CDR3 is made up of 15 amino acids. The germline gives CDR1 MNHEY, CDR2 SMNVEV (reference sequence). The CDR3 DNA reads as TGTGCCAGCAGTCCAGCAGGGGGCCTGATCTTTGGCTACACCTTC. It specifies CASSPAGGLIFGYTF.

The rearrangement links TRBV21-1 to TRBJ2-3; TRBD1 is the table's D call, not checked against the DNA. TRBV21-1 corresponds to a pseudogene. This CDR3 spans 14 amino acids. CDR3: CASSKGQGTDTQYF. CDR3 nucleotide sequence: TGTGCCAGCAGCAAAGGACAGGGCACAGATACGCAGTATTTT.

This clone has just a few counts. V and J are TRBV11-3 and TRBJ2-7; D is unclear. Per germline, CDR1 SGHNT and CDR2 YENEEA. V dropped 3 bases and J dropped 4 bases, with 7 bases sitting between them. CDR3 length equals 12 residues. The CDR3 here is CASSLNGYEQYF. The CDR3 DNA reads as TGTGCCAGCAGCTTGAACGGGTACGAGCAGTACTTC.

The chain has TRBV7-9 and TRBJ2-3; maybe TRBD2 (6 bases). V lost 5 bases and J 4 bases, leaving 10 bases between the germline ends. Germline V CDR1 and CDR2: SEHNR, FQNEAQ (reference sequence). The CDR3 has 13 amino acids. The CDR3 coding sequence is TGTGCCAGCAGCATGACGGGGGCAGATACGCAGTATTTT. This gives the protein CASSMTGADTQYF. Looking up the rest from reference TRBV7-9 and TRBJ2-3 gives the full variable domain: DTGVSQNPRHKITKRGQNVTFRCDPISEHNRLYWYRQTLGQGPEFLTYFQNEAQLEKSRLLSDRFSAERPKGSFSTLEIQRTEQGDSAMYLCASSMTGADTQYFGPGTRLTVL.

This clone showed up just a few times. The chain is built from TRBV7-9 and TRBJ2-5; either TRBD1 or TRBD2 may fit D (5 bases each). Germline V gene data show CDR1 as SEHNR and CDR2 as FQNEAQ (reference sequence). This CDR3 comprises 16 residues. V lost 3 bases to trimming and J lost 4 bases, with 18 bases between them. CDR3 in amino acids: CASSLPGTPGLETQYF. For the CDR3, the DNA is TGTGCCAGCAGCTTGCCCGGGACGCCGGGGTTAGAGACCCAGTACTTC.

The chain employs TRBV6-5 and TRBJ2-7; 7 nucleotides agree with TRBD1. Germline-derived CDR1 and CDR2 are MNHEY and SVGAGI. V shed 5 bases and J 7 bases; nucleotides not matched to a gene: 8. This CDR3 is built from 13 residues. The CDR3 DNA reads as TGTGCCAGCAGTGAACGACAGGGTTGGGAGCAGTACTTC. Protein product: CASSERQGWEQYF.

This clone was detected a few times. The rearrangement uses TRBV28 and TRBJ1-2; D remains unclear. V shed 7 bases and J shed 2 bases, with 17 bases lying between them. Germline CDR1 is MDHEN and CDR2 is SYDVKM. The CDR3 contains 15 residues. The CDR3 nucleotides are TGTGCCAGCAATAAACCGGCCAGGCAGAACTATGGCTACACCTTC. Its translation: CASNKPARQNYGYTF.